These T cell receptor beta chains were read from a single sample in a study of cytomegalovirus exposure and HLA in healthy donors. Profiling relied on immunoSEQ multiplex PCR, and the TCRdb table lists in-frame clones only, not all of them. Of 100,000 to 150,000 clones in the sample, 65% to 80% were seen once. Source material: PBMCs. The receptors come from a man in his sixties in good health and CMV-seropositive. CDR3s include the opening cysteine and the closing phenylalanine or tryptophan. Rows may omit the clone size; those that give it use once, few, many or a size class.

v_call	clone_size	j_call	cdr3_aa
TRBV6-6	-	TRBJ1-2	CASSYGTASGYGYTF
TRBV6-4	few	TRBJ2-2	CASSDSSGTGELFF
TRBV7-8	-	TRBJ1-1	CASSLGWRESAEAFF
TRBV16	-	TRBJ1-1	CASSHITGGLNTEAFF
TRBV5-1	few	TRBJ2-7	CASSLTGSSYEQYF
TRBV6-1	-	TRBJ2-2	CASRDYTGELFF
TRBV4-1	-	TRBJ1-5	CASSQVVGTGNQPQHF
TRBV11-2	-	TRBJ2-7	CASSLEGRVAVYEQYF
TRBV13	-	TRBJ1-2	CASSTGRNYGYTF
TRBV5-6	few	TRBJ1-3	CASSPQGRYSSGNTIYF
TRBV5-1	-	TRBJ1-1	CASSLAAGSTEAFF
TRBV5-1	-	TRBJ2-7	CASSAGQGFYEQYF
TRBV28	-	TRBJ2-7	CASSQAGYEQYF
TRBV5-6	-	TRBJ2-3	CASSLSGSPDTQYF
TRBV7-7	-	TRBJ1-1	CASSLKQGAEAFF
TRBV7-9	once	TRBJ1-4	CASSLGTGGEKLFF
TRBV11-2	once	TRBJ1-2	CASSLPYREPNYGYTF
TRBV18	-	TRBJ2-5	CASSRVAGQETQYF
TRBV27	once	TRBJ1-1	CASRTGGGGTEAFF
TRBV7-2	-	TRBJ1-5	CASSLVRPNAQHF
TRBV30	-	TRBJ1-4	CAWTRGVNEKLFF
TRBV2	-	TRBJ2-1	CASNGGSYNEQFF
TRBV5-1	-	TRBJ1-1	CASNHIGGNTEAFF
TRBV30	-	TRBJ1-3	CAWSLGGGFAGNTIYF
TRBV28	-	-	CASKKQGARYEQYF
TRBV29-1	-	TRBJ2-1	CSVPGQGSYNEQFF
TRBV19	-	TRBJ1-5	CASSLDSGNQPQHF
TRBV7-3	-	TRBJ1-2	CASSLSVANYGYTF
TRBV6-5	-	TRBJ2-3	CASSYTDRGMTQYF
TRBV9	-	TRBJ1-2	CASSPRGGEYGGYTF
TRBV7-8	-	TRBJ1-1	CASSVGRQGARDRNTEAFF
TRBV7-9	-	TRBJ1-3	CASSFSDRGNTIYF
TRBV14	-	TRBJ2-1	CASSDRDYLNEQFF
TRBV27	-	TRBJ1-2	CASSLSSGTGVHGYTF
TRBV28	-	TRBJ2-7	CASSFRQGDHYEQYF
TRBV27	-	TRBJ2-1	CASSGGGYEQFF
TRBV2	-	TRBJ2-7	CASSATHEQYF
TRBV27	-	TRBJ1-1	CASIGRGNTEAFF
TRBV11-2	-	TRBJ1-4	CASSLQPTGTREKLFF
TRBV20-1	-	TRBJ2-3	CSAGLADTQYF
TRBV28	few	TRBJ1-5	CASSLTQGWQPQHF
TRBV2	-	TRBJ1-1	CASNGQGRTEAFF
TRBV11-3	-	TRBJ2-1	CASSFENYNEQFF
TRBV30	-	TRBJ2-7	CAWSVGTGPRYEQYF
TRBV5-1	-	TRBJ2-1	CASSLGGSSYNEQFF
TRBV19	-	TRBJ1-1	CASSAIRQGLDTEAFF
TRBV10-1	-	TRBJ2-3	CASSPSGGSRTDTQYF
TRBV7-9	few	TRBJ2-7	CASSSLTSSYEQYF
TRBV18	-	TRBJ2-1	CASSPGVGLAGVSSYNEQFF
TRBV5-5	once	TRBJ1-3	CASSFTQDTYSGNTIYF
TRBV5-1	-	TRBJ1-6	CASSLEGGMGNSPLHF
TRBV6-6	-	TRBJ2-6	CASLRTGVSGANVLTF